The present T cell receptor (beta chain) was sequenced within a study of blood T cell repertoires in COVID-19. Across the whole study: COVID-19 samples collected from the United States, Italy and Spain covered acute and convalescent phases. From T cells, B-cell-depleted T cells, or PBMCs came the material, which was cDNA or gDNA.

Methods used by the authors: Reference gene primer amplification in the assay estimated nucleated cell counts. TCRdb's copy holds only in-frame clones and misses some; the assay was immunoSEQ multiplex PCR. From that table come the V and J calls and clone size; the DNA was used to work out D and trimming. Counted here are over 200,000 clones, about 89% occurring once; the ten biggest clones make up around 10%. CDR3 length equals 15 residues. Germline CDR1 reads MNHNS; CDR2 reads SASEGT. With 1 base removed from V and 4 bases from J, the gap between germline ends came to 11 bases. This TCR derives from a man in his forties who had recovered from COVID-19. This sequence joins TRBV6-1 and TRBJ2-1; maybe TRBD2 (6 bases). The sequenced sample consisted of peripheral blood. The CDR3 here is CASSEGLALYNEQFF. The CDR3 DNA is TGTGCCAGCAGTGAAGGTCTAGCGCTGTACAATGAGCAGTTCTTC.